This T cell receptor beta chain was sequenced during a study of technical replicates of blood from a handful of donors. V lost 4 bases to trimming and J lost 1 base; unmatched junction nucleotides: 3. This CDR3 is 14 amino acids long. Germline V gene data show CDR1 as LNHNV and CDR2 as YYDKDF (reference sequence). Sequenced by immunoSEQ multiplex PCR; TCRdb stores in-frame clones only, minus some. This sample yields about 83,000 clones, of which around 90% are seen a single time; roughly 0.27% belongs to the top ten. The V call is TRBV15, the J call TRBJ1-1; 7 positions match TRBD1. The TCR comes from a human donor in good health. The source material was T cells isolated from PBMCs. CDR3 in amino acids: CATSINRGNTEAFF. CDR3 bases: TGTGCCACCAGCATAAACAGGGGGAACACTGAAGCTTTCTTT.